This entry features one T cell receptor (beta chain) sequence. This clone was picked up a small number of times. This clone's antigen is unknown. The record has no base qualities; no much larger clone is one base away. This specimen comes from a study of blood T cell repertoires in COVID-19 (dated by TCRdb to 2019 to 2021). About the full investigation: The collaborator samples originated in the United States, Italy and Spain and spanned the acute and convalescent phases of COVID-19. The dataset comprised deeply sampled blood TCRbeta repertoires from subjects exposed to, actively infected with, or recovered from COVID-19. The samples were drawn from the first 160 participants of the ongoing ImmuneRACE study and from about 1,200 subjects provided by 6 global collaborators. Where available, HLA class I and class II types were taken from metadata supplied by the sample provider and were not determined by assay-based typing. The repertoires were released in a freely available public database meant as a resource for research on the immune response to SARS-CoV-2. The sample metadata nearly always contained a de-identified subject ID, COVID-19 status, age in years and sex. The material from the prospective study consisted of cDNA or gDNA derived from T cells, B-cell-depleted T cells, or PBMCs.

The investigation overall reported the following: The amount of clinical and demographic metadata varied by source and participant and was provided uncurated.

Enrolling through a virtual design, the prospective study's participants ranged in age from roughly 18 to 100 years and lived across 24 United States geographic areas. In the prospective study, participants were assigned to cohorts based on the clinical history participants reported in a screening survey and a study questionnaire. Recovered participants in ImmuneRACE Cohort 3 were defined by two consecutive negative NP/OP PCR tests, clearance by a healthcare professional, or resolution of symptoms. Each participant in the prospective study had whole blood, serum and a nasopharyngeal or oropharyngeal swab collected by mobile phlebotomists. Additional blood draws and questionnaires over an approximately 2-month period could optionally be provided by prospective study participants. Before DNA extraction, blood samples from the prospective study were shipped at room temperature or frozen. Including the terminal cysteine and phenylalanine, the CDR3 comprises 15 residues. Left in the record is the CDR3 DNA by itself, 45 bases read in frame from the first base. For this chain, trimming is 2 bases at the V end and 1 base at the J end, and the number of junction bases without a gene match is 4. Looking up the germline V gene yields CDR1 SGHRS and CDR2 YFSETQ.

TCRbeta CDR3 regions were amplified from genomic DNA by means of the immunoSEQ Assay, a bias-controlled multiplex PCR. The original methods were these. Nucleated cell counts per sample were estimated from amplification of reference gene primers within the assay. To quantify the absolute abundance of each unique TCRbeta CDR3 rearrangement, sequence reads were collapsed and filtered. Productive Simpson clonality was computed per sample as the square root of Simpson's diversity index over productive rearrangements. TCRdb limited this immuneACCESS table to in-frame rearrangements with V and J called. A share of clones is missing; checked studies link under half to unresolved V genes, and the rest is unexplained. V and J calls plus clone size are reproduced from that table; the DNA served to infer D and trimming. Counted in this sample were roughly 160,000 clones; less than 85% of them appeared once. In total, the top ten clones hold about 12% of the sample.

The chain is made from TRBV5-1 and TRBJ2-5; a stretch of 8 junction bases matches TRBD1. The sample consisted of PBMCs or T cells enriched from blood (not recorded which). The sequence was obtained from a man aged 45 to 65 who had recovered from COVID-19. The nucleotide sequence is given as TGCGCCAGCAGCTTATACAGGGGGACCCAAGAGACCCAGTACTTC. The encoded protein is CASSLYRGTQETQYF.